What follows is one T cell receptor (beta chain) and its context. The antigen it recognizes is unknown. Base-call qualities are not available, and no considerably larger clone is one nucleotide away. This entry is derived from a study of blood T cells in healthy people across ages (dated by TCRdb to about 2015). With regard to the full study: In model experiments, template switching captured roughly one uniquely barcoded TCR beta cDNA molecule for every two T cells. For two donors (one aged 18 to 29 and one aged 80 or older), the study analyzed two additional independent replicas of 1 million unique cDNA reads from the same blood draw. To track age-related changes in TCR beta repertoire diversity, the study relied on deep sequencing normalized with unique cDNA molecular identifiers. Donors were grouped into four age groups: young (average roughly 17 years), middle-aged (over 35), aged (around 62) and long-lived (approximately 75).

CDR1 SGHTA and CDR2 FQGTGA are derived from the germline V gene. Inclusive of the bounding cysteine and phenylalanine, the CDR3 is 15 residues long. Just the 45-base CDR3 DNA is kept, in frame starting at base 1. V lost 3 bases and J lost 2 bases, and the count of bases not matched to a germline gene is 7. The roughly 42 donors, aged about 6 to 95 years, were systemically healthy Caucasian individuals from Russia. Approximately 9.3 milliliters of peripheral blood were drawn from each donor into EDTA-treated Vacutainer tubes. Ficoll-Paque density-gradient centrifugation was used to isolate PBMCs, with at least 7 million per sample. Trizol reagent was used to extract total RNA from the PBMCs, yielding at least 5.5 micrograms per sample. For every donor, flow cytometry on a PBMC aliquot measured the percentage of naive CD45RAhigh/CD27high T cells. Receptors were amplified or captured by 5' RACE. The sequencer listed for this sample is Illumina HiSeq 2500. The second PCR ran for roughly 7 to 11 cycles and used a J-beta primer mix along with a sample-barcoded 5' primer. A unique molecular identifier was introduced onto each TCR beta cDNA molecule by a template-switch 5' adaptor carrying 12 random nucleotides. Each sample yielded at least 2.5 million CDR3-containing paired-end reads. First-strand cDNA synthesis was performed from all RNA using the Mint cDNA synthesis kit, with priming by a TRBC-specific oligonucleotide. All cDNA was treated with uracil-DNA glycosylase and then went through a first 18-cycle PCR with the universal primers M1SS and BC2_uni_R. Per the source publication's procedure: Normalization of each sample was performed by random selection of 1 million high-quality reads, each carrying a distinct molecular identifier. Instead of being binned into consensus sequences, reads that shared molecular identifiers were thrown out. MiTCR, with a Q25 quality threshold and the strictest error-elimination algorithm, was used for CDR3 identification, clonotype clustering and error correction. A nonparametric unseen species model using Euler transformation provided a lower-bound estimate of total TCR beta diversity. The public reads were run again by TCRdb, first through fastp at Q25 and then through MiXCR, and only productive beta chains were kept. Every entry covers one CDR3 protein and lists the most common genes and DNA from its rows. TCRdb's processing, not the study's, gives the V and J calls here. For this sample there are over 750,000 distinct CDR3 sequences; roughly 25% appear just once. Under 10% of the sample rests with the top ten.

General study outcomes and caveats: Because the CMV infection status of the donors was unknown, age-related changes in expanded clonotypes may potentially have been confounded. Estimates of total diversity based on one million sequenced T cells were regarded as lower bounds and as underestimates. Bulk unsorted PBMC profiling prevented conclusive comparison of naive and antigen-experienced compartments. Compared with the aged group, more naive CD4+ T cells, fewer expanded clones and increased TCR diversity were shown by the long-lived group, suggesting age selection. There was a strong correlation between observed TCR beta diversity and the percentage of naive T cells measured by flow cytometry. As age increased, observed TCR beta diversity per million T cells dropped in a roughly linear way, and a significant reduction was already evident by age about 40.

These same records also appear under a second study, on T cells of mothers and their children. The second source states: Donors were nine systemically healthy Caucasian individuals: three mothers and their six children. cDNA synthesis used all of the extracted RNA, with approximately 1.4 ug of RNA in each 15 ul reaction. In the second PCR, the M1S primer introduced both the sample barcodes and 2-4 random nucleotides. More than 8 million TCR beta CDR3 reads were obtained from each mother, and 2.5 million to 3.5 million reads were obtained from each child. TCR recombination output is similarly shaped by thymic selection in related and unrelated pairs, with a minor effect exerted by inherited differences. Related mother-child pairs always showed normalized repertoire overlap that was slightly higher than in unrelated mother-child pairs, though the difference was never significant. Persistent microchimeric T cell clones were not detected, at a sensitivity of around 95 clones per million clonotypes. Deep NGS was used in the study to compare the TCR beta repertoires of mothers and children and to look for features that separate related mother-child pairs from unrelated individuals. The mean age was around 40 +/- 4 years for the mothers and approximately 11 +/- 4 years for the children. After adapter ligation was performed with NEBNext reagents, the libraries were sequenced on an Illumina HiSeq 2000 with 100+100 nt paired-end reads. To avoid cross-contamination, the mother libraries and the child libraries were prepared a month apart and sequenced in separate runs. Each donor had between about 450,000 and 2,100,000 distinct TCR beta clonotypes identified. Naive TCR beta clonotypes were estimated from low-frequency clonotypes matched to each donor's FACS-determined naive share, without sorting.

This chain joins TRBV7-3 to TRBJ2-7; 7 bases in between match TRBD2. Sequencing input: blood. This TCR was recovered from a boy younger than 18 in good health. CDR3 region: CASSFRSGPTYEQYF. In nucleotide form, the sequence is TGTGCCAGCAGCTTCCGTAGCGGGCCTACCTACGAGCAGTACTTC.